These T cell receptor beta chains were read from a single sample in a study of blood T cell repertoires in COVID-19. TCRdb keeps only in-frame clones here, not all; method: immunoSEQ multiplex PCR. The sample includes 350,000 or so clones, nearly 90% seen only once; the top ten take 6.5%. Sequencing was carried out using peripheral blood. The receptors derive from a man in his late teens or twenties with active or convalescent COVID-19. Each CDR3 is given with its conserved first and last residue. The D gene is left open where the match is weak. Size is stated for part of the rows, as once, few or many counts, or as a class when the clone is expanded.

CDR3: CASSEAVQFRNTIYF; DNA: TGTGCCAGCAGTGAAGCGGTACAGTTCCGAAACACCATATATTTT; V: TRBV2; size: NA; D: NA; J: TRBJ1-3
CDR3: CASRKGDRVWNEQFF; DNA: TGTGCCAGCAGGAAGGGGGACAGGGTATGGAATGAGCAGTTCTTC; V: TRBV27; size: once; D: TRBD1; J: TRBJ2-1
CDR3: CASRYEQGRSGFGYTF; DNA: TGTGCCAGCAGATACGAACAGGGGAGATCGGGATTCGGCTACACCTTC; V: TRBV2; size: NA; D: TRBD1; J: TRBJ1-2
CDR3: CASSGTTASGNTIYF; DNA: TGTGCCAGCAGCGGAACGACAGCTTCTGGAAACACCATATATTTT; V: TRBV9; size: few; D: NA; J: TRBJ1-3
CDR3: CASSPTGTATGELFF; DNA: TGTGCCAGCAGCCCGACAGGGACAGCCACCGGGGAGCTGTTTTTT; V: TRBV7-3; size: NA; D: TRBD1; J: TRBJ2-2
CDR3: CASSLAITGNTEAFF; DNA: TGCGCCAGCAGCTTGGCCATCACCGGGAACACTGAAGCTTTCTTT; V: TRBV5-1; size: NA; D: NA; J: TRBJ1-1
CDR3: CASHPSIGTGFVQPQHF; DNA: TGTGCCAGCCATCCTAGCATCGGGACAGGGTTTGTTCAGCCCCAGCATTTT; V: TRBV27; size: NA; D: TRBD1; J: TRBJ1-5
CDR3: CASSLDREDEQFF; DNA: TGTGCCAGCAGCCTCGACAGGGAGGATGAGCAGTTCTTC; V: TRBV12-3/TRBV12-4; size: NA; D: NA; J: TRBJ2-1
CDR3: CSASEVQGGSNQPQHF; DNA: TGCAGTGCTAGTGAGGTCCAGGGAGGAAGCAATCAGCCCCAGCATTTT; V: TRBV20-1; size: NA; D: NA; J: TRBJ1-5
CDR3: CASSHPPSSYNEQFF; DNA: TGCGCCAGCAGCCACCCCCCGAGCTCCTACAATGAGCAGTTCTTC; V: TRBV4-1; size: NA; D: NA; J: TRBJ2-1
CDR3: CASSFTGSIPEQYF; DNA: TGTGCCAGCAGTTTCACAGGGTCGATCCCCGAGCAGTACTTC; V: TRBV27; size: NA; D: NA; J: TRBJ2-7
CDR3: CATTLGNTGELFF; DNA: TGTGCCACCACTCTGGGCAACACCGGGGAGCTGTTTTTT; V: TRBV15; size: once; D: NA; J: TRBJ2-2
CDR3: CASSPGHMNTEAFF; DNA: TGTGCCAGCAGTCCGGGACACATGAACACTGAAGCTTTCTTT; V: TRBV6-2/TRBV6-3; size: NA; D: NA; J: TRBJ1-1